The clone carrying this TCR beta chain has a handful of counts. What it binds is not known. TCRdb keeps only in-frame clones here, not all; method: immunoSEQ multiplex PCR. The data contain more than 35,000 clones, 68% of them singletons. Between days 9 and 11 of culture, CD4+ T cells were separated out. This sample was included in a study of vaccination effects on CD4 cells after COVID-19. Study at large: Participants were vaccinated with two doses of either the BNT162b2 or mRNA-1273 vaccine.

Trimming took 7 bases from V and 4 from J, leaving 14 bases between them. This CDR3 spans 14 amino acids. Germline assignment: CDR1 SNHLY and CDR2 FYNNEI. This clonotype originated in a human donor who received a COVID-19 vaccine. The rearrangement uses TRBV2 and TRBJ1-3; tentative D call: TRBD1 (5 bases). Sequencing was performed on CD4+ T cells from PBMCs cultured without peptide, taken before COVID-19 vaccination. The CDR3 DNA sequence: TGTGCCAGCAAGGGCGGGGACCCCGGAAACACCATATATTTT. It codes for CASKGGDPGNTIYF.